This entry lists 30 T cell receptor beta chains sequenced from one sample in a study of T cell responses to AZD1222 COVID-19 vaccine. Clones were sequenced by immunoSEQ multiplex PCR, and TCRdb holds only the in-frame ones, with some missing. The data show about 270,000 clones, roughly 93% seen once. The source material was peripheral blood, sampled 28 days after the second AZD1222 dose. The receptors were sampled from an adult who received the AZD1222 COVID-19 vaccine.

CDR3 DNA: TGTGCCAGCAGCCCTAGCGGGAGGGCTGGTGAGCAGTTCTTC. Residues: CASSPSGRAGEQFF. V and J are TRBV9 and TRBJ2-1, with TRBD2 matching over 12 bases. The CDR3 is 14 residues long. The V gene's germline CDR1 is SGDLS and CDR2 YYNGEE. Trimming cost V 4 bases and J 9 bases; bases outside gene matches: 5.

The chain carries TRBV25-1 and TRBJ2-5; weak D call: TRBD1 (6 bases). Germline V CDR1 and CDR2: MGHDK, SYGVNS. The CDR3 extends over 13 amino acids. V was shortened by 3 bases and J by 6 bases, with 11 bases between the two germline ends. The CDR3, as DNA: TGTGCCAGCAGTGACGCAGGGGAAAAGACCCAGTACTTC. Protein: CASSDAGEKTQYF.

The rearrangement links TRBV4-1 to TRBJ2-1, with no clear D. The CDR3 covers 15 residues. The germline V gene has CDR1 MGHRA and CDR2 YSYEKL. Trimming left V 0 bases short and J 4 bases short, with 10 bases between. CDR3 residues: CASSQEATLYNEQFF. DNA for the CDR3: TGCGCCAGCAGCCAAGAGGCCACCTTGTACAATGAGCAGTTCTTC.

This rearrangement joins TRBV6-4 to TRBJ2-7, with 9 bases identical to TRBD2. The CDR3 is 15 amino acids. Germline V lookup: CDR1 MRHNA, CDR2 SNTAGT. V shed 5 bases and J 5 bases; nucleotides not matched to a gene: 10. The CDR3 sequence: CASSRKREAVDEQYF. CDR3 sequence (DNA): TGTGCCAGCAGTAGGAAGCGGGAGGCAGTGGACGAGCAGTACTTC.

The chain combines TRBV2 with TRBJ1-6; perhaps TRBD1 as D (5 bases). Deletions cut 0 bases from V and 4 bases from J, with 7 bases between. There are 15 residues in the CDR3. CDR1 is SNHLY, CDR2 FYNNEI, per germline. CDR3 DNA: TGTGCCAGCAGTGAAGCGGGACCTTATAATTCACCCCTCCACTTT. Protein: CASSEAGPYNSPLHF.

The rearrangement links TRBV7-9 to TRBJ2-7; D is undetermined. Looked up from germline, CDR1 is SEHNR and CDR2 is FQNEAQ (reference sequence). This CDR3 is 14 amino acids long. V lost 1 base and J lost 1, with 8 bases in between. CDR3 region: CASSLETVSYEQYF. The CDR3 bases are TGTGCCAGCAGCTTAGAAACAGTATCCTACGAGCAGTACTTC.

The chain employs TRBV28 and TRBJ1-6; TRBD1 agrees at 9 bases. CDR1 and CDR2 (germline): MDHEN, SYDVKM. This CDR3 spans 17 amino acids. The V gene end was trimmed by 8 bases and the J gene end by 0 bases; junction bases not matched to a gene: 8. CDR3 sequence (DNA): TGTGCCAGCCGGGCCGGGACAGGGAGCTCCTATAATTCACCCCTCCACTTT. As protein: CASRAGTGSSYNSPLHF.

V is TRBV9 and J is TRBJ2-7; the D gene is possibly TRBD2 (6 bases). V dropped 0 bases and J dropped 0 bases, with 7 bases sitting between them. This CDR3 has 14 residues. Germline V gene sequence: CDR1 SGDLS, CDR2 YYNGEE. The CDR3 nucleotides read TGTGCCAGCAGCGTAGCGGGAGCCTCCTACGAGCAGTACTTC. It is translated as CASSVAGASYEQYF. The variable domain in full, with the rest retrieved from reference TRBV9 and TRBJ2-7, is DSGVTQTPKHLITATGQRVTLRCSPRSGDLSVYWYQQSLDQGLQFLIQYYNGEERAKGNILERFSAQQFPDLHSELNLSSLELGDSALYFCASSVAGASYEQYFGPGTRLTVT.

This chain's CDR3 is CASSQANYPGQGAGELFF. In DNA, the CDR3 is TGCGCCAGCAGCCAAGCTAACTATCCGGGACAGGGTGCCGGGGAGCTGTTTTTT. The chain couples TRBV4-3 to TRBJ2-2, with 9 bases matching TRBD1. With V trimmed by 1 base and J by 6 bases, 12 bases remained unmatched. The CDR3 has 18 residues. Germline V gene data show CDR1 as LGHNA and CDR2 as YSLEER.

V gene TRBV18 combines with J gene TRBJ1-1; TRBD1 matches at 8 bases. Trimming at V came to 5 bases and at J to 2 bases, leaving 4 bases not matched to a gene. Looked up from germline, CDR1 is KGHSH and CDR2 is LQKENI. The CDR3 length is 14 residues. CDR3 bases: TGTGCCAGCTCATATGGGACAGGAAACACTGAAGCTTTCTTT. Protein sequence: CASSYGTGNTEAFF.

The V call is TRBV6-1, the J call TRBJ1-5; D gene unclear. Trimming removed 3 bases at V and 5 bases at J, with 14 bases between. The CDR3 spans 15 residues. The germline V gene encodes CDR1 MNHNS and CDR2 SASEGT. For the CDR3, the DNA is TGTGCCAGCAGTGACCCGGGAAGGGCCCATCAGCCCCAGCATTTT. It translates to CASSDPGRAHQPQHF.

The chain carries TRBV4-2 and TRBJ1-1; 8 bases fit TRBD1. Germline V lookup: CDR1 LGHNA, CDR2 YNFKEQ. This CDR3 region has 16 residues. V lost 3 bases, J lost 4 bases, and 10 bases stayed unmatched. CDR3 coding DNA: TGTGCCAGCAGCCACTTTTTCCAGGGGGCTGCCACTGAAGCTTTCTTT. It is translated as CASSHFFQGAATEAFF.

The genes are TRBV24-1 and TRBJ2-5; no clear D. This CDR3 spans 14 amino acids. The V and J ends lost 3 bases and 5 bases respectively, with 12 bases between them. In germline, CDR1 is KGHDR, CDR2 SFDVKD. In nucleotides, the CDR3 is TGTGCCACCAGTGATGCCGGGCCCTGGGAGACCCAGTACTTC. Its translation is CATSDAGPWETQYF.

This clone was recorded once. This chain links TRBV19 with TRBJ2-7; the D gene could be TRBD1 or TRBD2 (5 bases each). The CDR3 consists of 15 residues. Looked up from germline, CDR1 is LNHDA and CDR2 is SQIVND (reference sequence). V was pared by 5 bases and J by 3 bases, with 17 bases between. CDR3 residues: CASSPSWGYGYEQYF. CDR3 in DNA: TGTGCCAGTAGTCCCTCCTGGGGGTATGGCTACGAGCAGTACTTC.

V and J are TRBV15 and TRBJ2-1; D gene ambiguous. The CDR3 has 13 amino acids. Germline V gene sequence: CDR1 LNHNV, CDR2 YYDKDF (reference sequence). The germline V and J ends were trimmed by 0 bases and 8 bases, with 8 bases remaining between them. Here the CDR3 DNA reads TGTGCCACCAGCAGAGATCCGACCGATGAGCAGTTCTTC. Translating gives CATSRDPTDEQFF. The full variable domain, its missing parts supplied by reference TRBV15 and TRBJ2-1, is DAMVIQNPRYQVTQFGKPVTLSCSQTLNHNVMYWYQQKSSQAPKLLFHYYDKDFNNEADTPDNFQSRRPNTSFCFLDIRSPGLGDTAMYLCATSRDPTDEQFFGPGTRLTVL.

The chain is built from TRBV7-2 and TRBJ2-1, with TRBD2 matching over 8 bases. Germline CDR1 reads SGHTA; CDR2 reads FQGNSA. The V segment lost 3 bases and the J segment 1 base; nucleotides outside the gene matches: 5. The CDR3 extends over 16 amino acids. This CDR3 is CASSFYRGGSYNEQFF. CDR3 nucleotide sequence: TGTGCCAGCAGCTTTTATCGGGGGGGGTCCTACAATGAGCAGTTCTTC.

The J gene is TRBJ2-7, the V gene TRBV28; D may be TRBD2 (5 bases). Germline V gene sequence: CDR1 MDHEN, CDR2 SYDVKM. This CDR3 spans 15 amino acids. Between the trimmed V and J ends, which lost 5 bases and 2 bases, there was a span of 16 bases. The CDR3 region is CASSLSGSSTYEQYF. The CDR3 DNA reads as TGTGCCAGCAGTCTAAGCGGCTCATCTACCTACGAGCAGTACTTC.

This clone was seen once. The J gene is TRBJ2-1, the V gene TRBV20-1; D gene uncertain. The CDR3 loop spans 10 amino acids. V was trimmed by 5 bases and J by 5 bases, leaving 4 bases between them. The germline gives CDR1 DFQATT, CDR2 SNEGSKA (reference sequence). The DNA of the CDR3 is TGCAGTGCTGCTAACAATGAGCAGTTCTTC. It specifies CSAANNEQFF.

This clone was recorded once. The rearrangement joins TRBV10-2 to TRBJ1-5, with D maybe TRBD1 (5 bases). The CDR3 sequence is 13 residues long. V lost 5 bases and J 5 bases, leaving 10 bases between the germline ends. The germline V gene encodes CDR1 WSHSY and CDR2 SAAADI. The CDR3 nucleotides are TGCGCCAGCAGTTCCGGGGCTCATCAGCCCCAGCATTTT. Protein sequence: CASSSGAHQPQHF.

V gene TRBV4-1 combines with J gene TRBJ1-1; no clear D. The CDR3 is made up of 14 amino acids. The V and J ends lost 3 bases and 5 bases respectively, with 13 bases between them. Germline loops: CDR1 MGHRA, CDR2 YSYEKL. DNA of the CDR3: TGCGCCAGCAGCCACCCGACGGTGGGGACTGAAGCTTTCTTT. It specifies CASSHPTVGTEAFF.

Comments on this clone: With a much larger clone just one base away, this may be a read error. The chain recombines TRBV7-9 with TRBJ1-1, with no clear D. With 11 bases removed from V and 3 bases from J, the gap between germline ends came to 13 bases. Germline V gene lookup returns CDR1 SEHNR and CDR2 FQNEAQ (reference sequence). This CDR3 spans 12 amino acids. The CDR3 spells CAATIGYTEAFF. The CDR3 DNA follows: TGTGCCGCCACGATAGGGTACACTGAAGCTTTCTTT.

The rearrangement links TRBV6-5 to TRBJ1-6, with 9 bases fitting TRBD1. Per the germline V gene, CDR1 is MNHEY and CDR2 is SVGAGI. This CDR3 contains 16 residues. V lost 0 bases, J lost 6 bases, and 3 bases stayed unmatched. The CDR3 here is CASSYSTGGTNSPLHF. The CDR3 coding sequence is TGTGCCAGCAGTTACTCCACAGGGGGCACTAATTCACCCCTCCACTTT.

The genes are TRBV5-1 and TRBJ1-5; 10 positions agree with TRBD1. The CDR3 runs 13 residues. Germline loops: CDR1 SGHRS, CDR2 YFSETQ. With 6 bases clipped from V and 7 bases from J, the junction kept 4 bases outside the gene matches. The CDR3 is CASKEDRGQPQHF. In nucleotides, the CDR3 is TGCGCCAGCAAGGAGGACAGGGGGCAGCCCCAGCATTTT.

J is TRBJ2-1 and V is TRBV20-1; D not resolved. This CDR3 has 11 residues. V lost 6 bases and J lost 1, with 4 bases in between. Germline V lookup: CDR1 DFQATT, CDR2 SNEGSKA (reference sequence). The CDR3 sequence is CSAESYNEQFF. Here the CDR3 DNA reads TGCAGTGCGGAATCCTACAATGAGCAGTTCTTC.

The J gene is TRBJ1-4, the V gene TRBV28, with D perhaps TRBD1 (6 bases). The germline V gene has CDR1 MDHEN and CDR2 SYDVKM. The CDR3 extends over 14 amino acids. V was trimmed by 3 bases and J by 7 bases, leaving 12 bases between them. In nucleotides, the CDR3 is TGTGCCAGCAGTTTCGCCGGGGACACTGAAAAACTGTTTTTT. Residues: CASSFAGDTEKLFF.

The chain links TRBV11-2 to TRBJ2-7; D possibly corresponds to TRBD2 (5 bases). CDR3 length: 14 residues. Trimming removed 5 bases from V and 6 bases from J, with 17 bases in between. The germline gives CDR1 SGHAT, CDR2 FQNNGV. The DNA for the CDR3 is TGTGCCAGCAGCCGAGGCTGGGAGATGGGCGAGCAGTACTTC. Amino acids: CASSRGWEMGEQYF.

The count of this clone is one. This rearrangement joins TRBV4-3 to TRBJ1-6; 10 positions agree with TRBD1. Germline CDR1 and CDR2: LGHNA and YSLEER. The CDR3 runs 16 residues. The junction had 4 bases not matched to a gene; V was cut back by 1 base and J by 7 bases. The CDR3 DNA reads TGCGCCAGCAGCCAAGTAAGGGACAGGGGCAATTCACCCCTCCACTTT. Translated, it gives CASSQVRDRGNSPLHF.

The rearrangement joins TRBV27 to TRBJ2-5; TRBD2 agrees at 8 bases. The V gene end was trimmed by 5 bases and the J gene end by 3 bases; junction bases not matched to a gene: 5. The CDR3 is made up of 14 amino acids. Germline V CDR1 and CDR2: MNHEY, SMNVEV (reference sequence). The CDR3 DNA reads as TGTGCCAGCAGTGCCCTCGGGGGGGAAGAGACCCAGTACTTC. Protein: CASSALGGEETQYF.

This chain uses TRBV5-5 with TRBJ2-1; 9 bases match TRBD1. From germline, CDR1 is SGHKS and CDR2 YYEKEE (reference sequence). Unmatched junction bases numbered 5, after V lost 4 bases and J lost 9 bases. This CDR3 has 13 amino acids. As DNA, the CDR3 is TGTGCCAGCAGCAGGACAGGGGAGAGTGAGCAGTTCTTC. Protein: CASSRTGESEQFF.

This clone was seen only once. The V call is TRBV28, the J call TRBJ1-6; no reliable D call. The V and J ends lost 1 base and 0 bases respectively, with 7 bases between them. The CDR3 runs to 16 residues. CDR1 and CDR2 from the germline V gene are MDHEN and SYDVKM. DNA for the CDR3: TGTGCCAGCAGTTTATATCCGAGCTCCTATAATTCACCCCTCCACTTT. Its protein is CASSLYPSSYNSPLHF.